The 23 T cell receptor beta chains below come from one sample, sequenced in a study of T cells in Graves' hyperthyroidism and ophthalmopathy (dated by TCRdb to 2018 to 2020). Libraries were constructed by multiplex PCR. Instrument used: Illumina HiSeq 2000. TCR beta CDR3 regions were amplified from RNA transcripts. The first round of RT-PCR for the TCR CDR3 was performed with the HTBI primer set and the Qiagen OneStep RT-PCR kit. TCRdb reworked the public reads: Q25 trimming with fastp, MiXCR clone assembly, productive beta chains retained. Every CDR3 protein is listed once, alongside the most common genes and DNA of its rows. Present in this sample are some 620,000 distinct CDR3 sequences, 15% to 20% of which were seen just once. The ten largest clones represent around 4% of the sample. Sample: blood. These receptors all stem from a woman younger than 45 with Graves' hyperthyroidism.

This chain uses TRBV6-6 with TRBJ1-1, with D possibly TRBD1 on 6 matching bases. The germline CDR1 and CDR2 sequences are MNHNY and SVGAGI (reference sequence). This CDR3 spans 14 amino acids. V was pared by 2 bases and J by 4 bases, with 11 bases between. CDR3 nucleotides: TGTGCCAGCAGTTACCAAGGAGGGGGCACTGAAGCTTTCTTT. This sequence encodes CASSYQGGGTEAFF.

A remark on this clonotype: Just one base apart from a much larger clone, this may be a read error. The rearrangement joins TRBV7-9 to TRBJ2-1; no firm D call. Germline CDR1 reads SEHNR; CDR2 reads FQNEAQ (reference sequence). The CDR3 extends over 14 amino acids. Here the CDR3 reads CASSLRREASEQLF. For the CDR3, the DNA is TGTGCCAGCAGCTTAAGACGAGAGGCAAGTGAGCAGCTCTTC.

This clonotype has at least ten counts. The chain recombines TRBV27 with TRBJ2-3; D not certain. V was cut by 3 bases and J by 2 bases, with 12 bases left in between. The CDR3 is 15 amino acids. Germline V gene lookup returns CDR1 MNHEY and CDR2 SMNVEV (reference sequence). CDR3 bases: TGTGCCAGCAGTTTGGCCAAATCGGACACAGATACGCAGTATTTT. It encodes CASSLAKSDTDTQYF.

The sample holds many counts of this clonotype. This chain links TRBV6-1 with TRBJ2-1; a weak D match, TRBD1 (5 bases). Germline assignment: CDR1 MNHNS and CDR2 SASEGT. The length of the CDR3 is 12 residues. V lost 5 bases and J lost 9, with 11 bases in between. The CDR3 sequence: CASSYWGSEQFF. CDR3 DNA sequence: TGTGCCAGCAGTTATTGGGGCAGTGAGCAGTTCTTC.

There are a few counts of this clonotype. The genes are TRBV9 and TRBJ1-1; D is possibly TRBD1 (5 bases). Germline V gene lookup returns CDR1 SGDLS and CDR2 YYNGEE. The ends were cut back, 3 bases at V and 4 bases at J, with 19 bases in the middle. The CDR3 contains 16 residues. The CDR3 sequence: CASSASRQGSGTEAFF. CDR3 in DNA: TGTGCCAGCAGCGCCAGTCGGCAGGGCTCGGGCACTGAAGCTTTCTTT.

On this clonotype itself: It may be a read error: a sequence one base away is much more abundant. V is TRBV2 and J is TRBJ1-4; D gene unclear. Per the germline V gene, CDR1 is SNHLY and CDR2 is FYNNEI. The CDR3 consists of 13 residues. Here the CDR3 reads CASSESGSEKLLF. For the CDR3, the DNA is TGTGCCAGCAGTGAATCGGGATCTGAAAAACTGCTTTTT. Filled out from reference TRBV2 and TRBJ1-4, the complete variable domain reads EPEVTQTPSHQVTQMGQEVILRCVPISNHLYFYWYRQILGQKVEFLVSFYNNEISEKSEIFDDQFSVERPDGSNFTLKIRSTKLEDSAMYFCASSESGSEKLLFGSGTQLSVL.

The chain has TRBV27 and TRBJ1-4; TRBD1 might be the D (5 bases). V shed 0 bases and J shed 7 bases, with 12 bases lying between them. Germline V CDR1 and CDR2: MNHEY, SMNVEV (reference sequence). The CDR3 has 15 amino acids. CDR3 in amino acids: CASSLSRTRGEKLFF. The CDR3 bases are TGTGCCAGCAGTTTATCGAGGACACGGGGTGAAAAACTGTTTTTT.

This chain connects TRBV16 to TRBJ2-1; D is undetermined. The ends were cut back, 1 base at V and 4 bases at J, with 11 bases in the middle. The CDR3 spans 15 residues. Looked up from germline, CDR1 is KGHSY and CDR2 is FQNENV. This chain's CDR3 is CASSQLSGVYNEQFF. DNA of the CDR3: TGTGCCAGCAGCCAATTAAGTGGGGTTTACAATGAGCAGTTCTTC.

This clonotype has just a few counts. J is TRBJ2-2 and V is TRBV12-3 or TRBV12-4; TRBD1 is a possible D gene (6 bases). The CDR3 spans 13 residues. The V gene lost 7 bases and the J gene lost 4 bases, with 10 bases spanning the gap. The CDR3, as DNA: TGTGCCAGCAACCAGGGGCTCACCGGGGAGCTGTTTTTT. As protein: CASNQGLTGELFF.

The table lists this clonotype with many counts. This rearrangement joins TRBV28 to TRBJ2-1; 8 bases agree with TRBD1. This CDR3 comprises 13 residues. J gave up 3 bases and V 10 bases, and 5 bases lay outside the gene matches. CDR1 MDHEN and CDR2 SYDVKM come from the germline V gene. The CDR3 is CATRTGSYNEQFF. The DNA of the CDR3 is TGTGCCACCCGGACAGGGAGCTACAATGAGCAGTTCTTC.

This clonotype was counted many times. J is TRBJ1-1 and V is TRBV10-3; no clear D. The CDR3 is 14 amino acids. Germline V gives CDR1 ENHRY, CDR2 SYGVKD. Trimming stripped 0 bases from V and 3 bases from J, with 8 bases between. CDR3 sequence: CAISESGGDTEAFF. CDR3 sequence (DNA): TGTGCCATCAGTGAGTCTGGCGGGGACACTGAAGCTTTCTTT.

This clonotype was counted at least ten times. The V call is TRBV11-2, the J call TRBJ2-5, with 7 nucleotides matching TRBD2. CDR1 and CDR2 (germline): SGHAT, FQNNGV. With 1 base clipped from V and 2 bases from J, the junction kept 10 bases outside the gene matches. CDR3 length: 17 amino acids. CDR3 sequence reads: CASSLVWAGEGQETQYF. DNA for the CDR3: TGTGCCAGCAGCTTAGTGTGGGCGGGAGAAGGACAAGAGACCCAGTACTTC. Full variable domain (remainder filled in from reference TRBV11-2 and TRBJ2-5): EAGVAQSPRYKIIEKRQSVAFWCNPISGHATLYWYQQILGQGPKLLIQFQNNGVVDDSQLPKDRFSAERLKGVDSTLKIQPAKLEDSAVYLCASSLVWAGEGQETQYFGPGTRLLVL.

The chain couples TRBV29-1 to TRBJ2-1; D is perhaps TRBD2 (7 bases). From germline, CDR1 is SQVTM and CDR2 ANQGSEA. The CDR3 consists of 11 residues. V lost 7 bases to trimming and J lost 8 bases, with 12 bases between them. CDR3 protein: CSGQGGDEQFF. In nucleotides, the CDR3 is TGCAGCGGGCAAGGGGGGGATGAGCAGTTCTTC.

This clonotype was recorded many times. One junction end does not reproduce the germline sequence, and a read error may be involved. The CDR3 loop reads CASSLTPTATSSYNEQFF. As DNA, the CDR3 is TGTGCCAGCAGTTTAACCCCAACGGCGACGAGCTCCTACAATGAGCAGTTCTTC. The rearrangement joins TRBV7-3 to TRBJ2-1; no firm D call. Germline CDR1 SGHTA, CDR2 FQGTGA. The CDR3 runs to 18 residues.

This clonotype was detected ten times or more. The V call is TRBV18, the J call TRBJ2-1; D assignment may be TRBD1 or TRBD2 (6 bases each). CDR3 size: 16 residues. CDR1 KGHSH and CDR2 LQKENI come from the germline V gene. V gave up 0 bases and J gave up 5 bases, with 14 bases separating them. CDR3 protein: CASSPPGGELNNEQFF. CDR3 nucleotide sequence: TGTGCCAGCTCACCACCGGGGGGCGAACTAAACAATGAGCAGTTCTTC.

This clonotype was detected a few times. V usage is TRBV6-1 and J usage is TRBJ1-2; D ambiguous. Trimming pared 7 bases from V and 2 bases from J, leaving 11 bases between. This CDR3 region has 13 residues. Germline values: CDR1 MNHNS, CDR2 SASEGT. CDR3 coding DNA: TGTGCCAGCACCGGATACCCAAACTATGGCTACACCTTC. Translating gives CASTGYPNYGYTF.

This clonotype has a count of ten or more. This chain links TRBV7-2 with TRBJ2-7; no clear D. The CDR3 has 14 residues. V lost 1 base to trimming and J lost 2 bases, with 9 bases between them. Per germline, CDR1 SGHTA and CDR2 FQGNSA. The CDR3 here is CASSLGYGTYEQYF. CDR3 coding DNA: TGTGCCAGCAGCTTAGGATACGGAACCTACGAGCAGTACTTC.

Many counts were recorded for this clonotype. In nucleotides, the CDR3 is TGTGCCAGCAGCGTGGACCGGGAACAGCCCCAGCATTTT. This gives the protein CASSVDREQPQHF. The chain employs TRBV7-3 and TRBJ1-5; D call uncertain. Trimming left V 5 bases short and J 7 bases short, with 12 bases between. Germline CDR1 SGHTA, CDR2 FQGTGA. This CDR3 has 13 amino acids. The complete variable domain, with remaining parts taken from reference TRBV7-3 and TRBJ1-5, reads GAGVSQTPSNKVTEKGKYVELRCDPISGHTALYWYRQSLGQGPEFLIYFQGTGAADDSGLPNDRFFAVRPEGSVSTLKIQRTERGDSAVYLCASSVDREQPQHFGDGTRLSIL.

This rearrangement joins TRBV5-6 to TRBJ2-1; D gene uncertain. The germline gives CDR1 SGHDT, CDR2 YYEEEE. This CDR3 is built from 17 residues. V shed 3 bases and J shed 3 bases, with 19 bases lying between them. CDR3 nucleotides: TGTGCCAGCAGCTCGTCGGTCGGTCCTGGTTACTACAATGAGCAGTTCTTC. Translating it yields CASSSSVGPGYYNEQFF.

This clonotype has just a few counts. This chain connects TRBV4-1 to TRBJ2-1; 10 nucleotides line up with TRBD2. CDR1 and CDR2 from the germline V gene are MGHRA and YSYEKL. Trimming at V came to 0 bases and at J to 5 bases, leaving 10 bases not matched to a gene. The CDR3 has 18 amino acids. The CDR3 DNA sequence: TGCGCCAGCAGCCAAGACCGGATTCTAGCGGGAGCCGACAATGAGCAGTTCTTC. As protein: CASSQDRILAGADNEQFF.

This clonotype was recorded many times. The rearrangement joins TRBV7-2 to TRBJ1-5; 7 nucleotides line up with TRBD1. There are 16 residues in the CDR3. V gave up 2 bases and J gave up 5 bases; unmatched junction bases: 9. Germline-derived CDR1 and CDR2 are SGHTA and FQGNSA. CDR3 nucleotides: TGTGCCAGCAGCTTAAGGGGTGGAACAGGGGATCAGCCCCAGCATTTT. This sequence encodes CASSLRGGTGDQPQHF.

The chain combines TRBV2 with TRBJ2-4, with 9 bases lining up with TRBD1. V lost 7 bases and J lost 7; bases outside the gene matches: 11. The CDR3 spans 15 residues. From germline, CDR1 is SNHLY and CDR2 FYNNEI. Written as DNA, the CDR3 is TGTGCCAGCAAGGAGGGGTCCGGGACAGGGAACATTCAGTACTTC. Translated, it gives CASKEGSGTGNIQYF.

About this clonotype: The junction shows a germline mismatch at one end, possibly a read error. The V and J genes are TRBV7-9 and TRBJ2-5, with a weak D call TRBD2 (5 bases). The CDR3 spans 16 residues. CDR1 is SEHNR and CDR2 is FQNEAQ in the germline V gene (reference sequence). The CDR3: CASSLAGVTVQETRYF. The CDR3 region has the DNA TGTGCCAGCAGCTTAGCGGGAGTTACTGTACAAGAGACCCGGTACTTC.